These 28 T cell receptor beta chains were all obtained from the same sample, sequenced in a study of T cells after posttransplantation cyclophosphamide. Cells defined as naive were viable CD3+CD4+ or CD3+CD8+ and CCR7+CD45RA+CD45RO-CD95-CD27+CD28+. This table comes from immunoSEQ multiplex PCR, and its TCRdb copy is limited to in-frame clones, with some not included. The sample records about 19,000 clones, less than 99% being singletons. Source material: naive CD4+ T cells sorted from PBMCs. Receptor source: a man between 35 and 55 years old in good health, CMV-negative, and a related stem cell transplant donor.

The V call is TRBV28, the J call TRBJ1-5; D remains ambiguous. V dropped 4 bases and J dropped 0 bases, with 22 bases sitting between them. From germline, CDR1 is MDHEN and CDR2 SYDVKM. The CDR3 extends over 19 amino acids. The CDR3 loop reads CASSSPPLRAAYSNQPQHF. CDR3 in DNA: TGTGCCAGCAGTTCACCCCCTTTGAGGGCAGCTTATAGCAATCAGCCCCAGCATTTT.

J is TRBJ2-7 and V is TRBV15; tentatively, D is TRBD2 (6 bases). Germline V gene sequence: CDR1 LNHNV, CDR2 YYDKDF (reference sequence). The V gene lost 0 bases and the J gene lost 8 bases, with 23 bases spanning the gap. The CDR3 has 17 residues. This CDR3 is CATSRDLPSGYGTQQYF. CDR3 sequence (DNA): TGTGCCACCAGCAGAGATCTGCCCAGCGGGTACGGAACACAGCAGTACTTC.

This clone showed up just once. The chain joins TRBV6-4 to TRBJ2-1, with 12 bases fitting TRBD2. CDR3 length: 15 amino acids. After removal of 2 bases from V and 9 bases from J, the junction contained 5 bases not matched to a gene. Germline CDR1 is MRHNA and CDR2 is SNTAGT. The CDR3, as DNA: TGTGCCAGCAGTGACACCTCTAGCGGGAGGGTTGAGCAGTTCTTC. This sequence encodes CASSDTSSGRVEQFF.

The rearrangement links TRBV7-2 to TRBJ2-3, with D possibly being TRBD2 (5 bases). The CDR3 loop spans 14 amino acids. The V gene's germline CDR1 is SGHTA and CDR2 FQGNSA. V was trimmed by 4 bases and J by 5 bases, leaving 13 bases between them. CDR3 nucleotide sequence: TGTGCCAGCAGCTCCTTCGGGGTAGGAGATACGCAGTATTTT. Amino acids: CASSSFGVGDTQYF.

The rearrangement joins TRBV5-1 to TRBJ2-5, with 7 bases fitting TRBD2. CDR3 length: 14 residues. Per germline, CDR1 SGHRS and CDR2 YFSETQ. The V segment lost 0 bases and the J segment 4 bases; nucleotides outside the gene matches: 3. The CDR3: CASSLGGGTETQYF. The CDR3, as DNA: TGCGCCAGCAGCTTGGGGGGGGGAACAGAGACCCAGTACTTC.

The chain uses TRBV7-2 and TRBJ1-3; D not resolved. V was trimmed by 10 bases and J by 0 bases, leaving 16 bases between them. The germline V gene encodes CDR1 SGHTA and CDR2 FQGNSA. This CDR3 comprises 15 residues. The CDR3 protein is CATAGTVGSGNTIYF. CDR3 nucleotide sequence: TGTGCCACCGCCGGCACAGTTGGCTCTGGAAACACCATATATTTT.

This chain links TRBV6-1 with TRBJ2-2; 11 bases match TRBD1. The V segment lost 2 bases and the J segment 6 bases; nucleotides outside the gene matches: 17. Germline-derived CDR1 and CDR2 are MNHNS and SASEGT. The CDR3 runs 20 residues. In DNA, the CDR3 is TGTGCCAGCAGTGAATCAGGCCCGGGTTTTGGGACAGGGGGGCCCGGGGAGCTGTTTTTT. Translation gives CASSESGPGFGTGGPGELFF.

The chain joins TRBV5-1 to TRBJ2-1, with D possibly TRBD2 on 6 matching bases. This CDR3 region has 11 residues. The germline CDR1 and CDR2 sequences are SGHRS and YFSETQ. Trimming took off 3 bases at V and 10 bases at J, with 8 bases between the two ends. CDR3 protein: CASSSSDEQFF. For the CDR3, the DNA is TGCGCCAGCAGCTCTAGCGACGAGCAGTTCTTC.

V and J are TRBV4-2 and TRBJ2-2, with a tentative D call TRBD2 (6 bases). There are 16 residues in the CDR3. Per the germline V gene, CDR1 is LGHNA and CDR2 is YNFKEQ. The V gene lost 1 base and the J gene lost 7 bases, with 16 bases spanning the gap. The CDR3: CASSQVFRERVGELFF. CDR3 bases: TGTGCCAGCAGCCAAGTTTTCCGGGAGAGGGTCGGGGAGCTGTTTTTT.

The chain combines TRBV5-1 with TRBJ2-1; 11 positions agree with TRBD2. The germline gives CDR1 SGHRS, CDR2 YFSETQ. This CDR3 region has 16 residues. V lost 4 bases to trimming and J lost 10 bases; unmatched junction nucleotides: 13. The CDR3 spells CASSLGSGRAHGEQFF. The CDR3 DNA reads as TGCGCCAGCAGCCTTGGTAGCGGGAGGGCCCATGGGGAGCAGTTCTTC.

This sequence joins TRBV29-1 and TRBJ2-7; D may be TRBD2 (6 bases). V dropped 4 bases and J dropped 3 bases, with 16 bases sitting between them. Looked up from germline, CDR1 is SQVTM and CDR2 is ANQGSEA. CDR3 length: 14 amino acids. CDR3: CSVGLAGGNYEQYF. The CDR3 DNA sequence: TGCAGCGTTGGACTCGCCGGAGGGAACTACGAGCAGTACTTC.

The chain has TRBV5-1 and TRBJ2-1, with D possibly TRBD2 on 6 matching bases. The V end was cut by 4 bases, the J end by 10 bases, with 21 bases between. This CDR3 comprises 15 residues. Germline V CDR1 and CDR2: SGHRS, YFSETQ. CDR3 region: CASSGGLRGEEEQFF. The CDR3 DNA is TGCGCCAGCAGCGGGGGGTTGAGAGGGGAGGAGGAGCAGTTCTTC. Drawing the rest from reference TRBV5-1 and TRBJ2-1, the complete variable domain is KAGVTQTPRYLIKTRGQQVTLSCSPISGHRSVSWYQQTPGQGLQFLFEYFSETQRNKGNFPGRFSGRQFSNSRSEMNVSTLELGDSALYLCASSGGLRGEEEQFFGPGTRLTVL.

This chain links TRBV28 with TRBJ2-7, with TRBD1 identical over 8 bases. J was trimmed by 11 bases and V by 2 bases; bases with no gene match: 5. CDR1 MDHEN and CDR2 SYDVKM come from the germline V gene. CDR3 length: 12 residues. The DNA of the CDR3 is TGTGCCAGCAGTTTACAGGGGGCCACGAAGTACTTC. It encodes CASSLQGATKYF.

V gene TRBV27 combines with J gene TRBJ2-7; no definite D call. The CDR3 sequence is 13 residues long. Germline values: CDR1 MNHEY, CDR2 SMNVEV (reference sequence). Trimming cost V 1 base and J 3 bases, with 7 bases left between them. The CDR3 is CASSLLRDYEQYF. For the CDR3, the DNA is TGTGCCAGCAGTTTATTACGAGACTACGAGCAGTACTTC.

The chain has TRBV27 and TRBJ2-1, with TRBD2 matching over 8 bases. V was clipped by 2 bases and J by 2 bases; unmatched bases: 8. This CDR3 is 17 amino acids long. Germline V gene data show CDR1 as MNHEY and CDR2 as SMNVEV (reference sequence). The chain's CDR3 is CASSLPTGTRTYNEQFF. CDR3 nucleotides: TGTGCCAGCAGTTTACCTACCGGGACTAGGACCTACAATGAGCAGTTCTTC.

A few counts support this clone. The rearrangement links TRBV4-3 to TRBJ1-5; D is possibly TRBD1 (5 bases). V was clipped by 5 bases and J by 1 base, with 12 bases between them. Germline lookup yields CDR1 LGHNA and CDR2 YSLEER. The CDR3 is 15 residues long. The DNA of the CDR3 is TGCGCCAGCAGCTTAGAGGCAGGGAGCAATCAGCCCCAGCATTTT. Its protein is CASSLEAGSNQPQHF.

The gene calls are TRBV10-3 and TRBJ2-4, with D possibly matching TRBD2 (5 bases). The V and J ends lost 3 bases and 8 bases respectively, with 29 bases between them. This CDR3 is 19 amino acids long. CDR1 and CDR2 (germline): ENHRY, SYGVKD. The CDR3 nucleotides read TGTGCCATCAGTGATAGTTTCGGGGTGGGAGACGGGCAAGCTCACATTCAGTACTTC. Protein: CAISDSFGVGDGQAHIQYF.

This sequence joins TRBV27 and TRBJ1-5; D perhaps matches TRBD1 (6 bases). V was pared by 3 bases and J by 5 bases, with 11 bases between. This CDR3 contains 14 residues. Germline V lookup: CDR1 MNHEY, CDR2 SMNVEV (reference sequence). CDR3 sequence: CASSFSQGHQPQHF. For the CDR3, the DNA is TGTGCCAGCAGTTTTAGTCAGGGGCATCAGCCCCAGCATTTT.

The CDR3 reads CASSLRGHSSYNEQFF. The CDR3 bases are TGTGCCAGCAGCTTACGAGGGCATAGCTCCTACAATGAGCAGTTCTTC. This chain connects TRBV7-2 to TRBJ2-1, with D possibly being TRBD2 (5 bases). The CDR3 length is 16 residues. Germline V CDR1 and CDR2: SGHTA, FQGNSA. V gave up 2 bases and J gave up 0 bases, with 11 bases separating them.

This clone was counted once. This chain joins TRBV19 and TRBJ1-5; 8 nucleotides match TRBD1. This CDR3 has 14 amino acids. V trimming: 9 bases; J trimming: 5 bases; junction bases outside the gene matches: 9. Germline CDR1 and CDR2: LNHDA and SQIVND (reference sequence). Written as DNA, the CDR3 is TGTGCCAGCACCCTAGGACAGGGTTATCAGCCCCAGCATTTT. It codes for CASTLGQGYQPQHF. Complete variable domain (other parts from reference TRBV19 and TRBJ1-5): DGGITQSPKYLFRKEGQNVTLSCEQNLNHDAMYWYRQDPGQGLRLIYYSQIVNDFQKGDIAEGYSVSREKKESFPLTVTSAQKNPTAFYLCASTLGQGYQPQHFGDGTRLSIL.

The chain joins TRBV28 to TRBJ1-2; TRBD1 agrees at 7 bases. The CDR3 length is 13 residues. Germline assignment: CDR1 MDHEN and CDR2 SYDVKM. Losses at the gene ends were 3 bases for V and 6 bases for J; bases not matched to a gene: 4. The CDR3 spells CASSFTRGDGYTF. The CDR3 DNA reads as TGTGCCAGCAGTTTCACCAGGGGGGATGGCTACACCTTC.

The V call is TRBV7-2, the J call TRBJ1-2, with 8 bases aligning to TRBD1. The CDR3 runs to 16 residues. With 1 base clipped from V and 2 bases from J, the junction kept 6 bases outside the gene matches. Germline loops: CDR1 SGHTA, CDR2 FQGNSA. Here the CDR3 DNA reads TGTGCCAGCAGCTTAGATCCAGGGGGCAGGAACTATGGCTACACCTTC. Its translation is CASSLDPGGRNYGYTF.

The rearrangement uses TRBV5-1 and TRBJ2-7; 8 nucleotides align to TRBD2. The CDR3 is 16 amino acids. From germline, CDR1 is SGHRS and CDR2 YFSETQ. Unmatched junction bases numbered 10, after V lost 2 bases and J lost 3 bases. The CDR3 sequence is CASSFSLTSDGYEQYF. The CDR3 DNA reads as TGCGCCAGCAGCTTCTCCTTGACTAGCGATGGCTACGAGCAGTACTTC.

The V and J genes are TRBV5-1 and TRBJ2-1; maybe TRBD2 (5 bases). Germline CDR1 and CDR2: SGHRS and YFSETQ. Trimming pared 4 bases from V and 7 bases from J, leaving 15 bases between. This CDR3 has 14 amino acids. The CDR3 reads CASSRSLARNEQFF. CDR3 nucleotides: TGCGCCAGCAGCAGAAGTTTAGCGAGGAATGAGCAGTTCTTC.

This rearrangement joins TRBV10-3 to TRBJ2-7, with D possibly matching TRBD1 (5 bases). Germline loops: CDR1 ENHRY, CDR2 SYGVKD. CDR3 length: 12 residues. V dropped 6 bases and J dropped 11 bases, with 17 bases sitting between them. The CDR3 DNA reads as TGTGCCATCAGCGCGACAGCCCTCGAAGAGTACTTC. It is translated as CAISATALEEYF.

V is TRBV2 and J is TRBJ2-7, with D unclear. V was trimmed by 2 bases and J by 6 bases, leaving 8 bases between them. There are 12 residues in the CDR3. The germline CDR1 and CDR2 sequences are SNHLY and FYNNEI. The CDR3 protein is CASSELVSEQYF. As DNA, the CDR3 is TGTGCCAGCAGTGAACTCGTTTCCGAGCAGTACTTC.

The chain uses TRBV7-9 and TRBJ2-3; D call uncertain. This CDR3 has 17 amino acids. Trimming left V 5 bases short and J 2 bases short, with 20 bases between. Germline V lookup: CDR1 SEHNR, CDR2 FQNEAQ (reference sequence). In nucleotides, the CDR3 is TGTGCCAGCAGCCCTAGTGTGCGGAACCCGACCACAGATACGCAGTATTTT. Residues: CASSPSVRNPTTDTQYF.

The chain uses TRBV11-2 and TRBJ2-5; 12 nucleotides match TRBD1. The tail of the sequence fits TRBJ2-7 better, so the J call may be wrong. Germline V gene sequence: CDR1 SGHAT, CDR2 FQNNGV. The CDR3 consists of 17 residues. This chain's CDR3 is CASSFNLPGQGAYEQYF. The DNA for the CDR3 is TGTGCCAGCAGCTTCAACTTACCGGGACAGGGGGCGTACGAGCAGTACTTC.